Sequencing of this T cell receptor beta chain was carried out in a study of cytotoxic CD8 clonotypes in ibrutinib-treated CLL. The CDR3 loop spans 13 amino acids. Trimming cost V 4 bases and J 3 bases, with 11 bases left between them. Germline CDR1 and CDR2: SGHDT and YYEEEE. Study-level findings and limits: There were differences in sampling times between sustained-remission and progressing patients.

Produced via immunoSEQ multiplex PCR; TCRdb's table is partial and in-frame only. This sample has around 130,000 clones, with 80% to 85% found just once. About this clone: Its antigen is not identified.

The source is a human donor with chronic lymphocytic leukemia. The sample here was PBMCs, taken after 24 months of ibrutinib treatment. The rearrangement joins TRBV5-6 to TRBJ2-7, with D possibly being TRBD1 (6 bases). Here the CDR3 reads CASSQIQGYEQYF. CDR3 DNA sequence: TGTGCCAGCAGCCAAATACAGGGCTACGAGCAGTACTTC.